Sequencing of this T cell receptor beta chain was carried out in a study of T cells after posttransplantation cyclophosphamide. Study-wide results and limits: Recipient CMV seropositivity and CMV reactivation strongly tracked TRB clonality. Blood and skin or GI T cell repertoires showed limited TRB overlap. Later post-transplant blood repertoires were often dominated by donor CD8+ memory clones.

About this clone: What it recognizes is unknown.

Assay: immunoSEQ multiplex PCR; the TCRdb copy retains only in-frame clones and omits some. The table includes roughly 3,100 clones, more than 65% detected once. CDR3 size: 15 residues. Trimming shortened V by 4 bases and J by 1 base, and 11 bases separated the two germline ends. Germline CDR1 and CDR2: SGDLS and YYNGEE. The specimen was CD8+ T cells sorted from bone marrow. The chain joins TRBV9 to TRBJ2-2; D gene ambiguous. The receptor was isolated from a woman aged 55-69 years in good health, CMV-negative, and a related stem cell transplant donor. The CDR3 region has the DNA TGTGCCAGCAGCCCCCGGGTTGTGAACACCGGGGAGCTGTTTTTT. Its protein product is CASSPRVVNTGELFF. Combining the CDR3 with reference TRBV9 and TRBJ2-2 gives the whole variable domain DSGVTQTPKHLITATGQRVTLRCSPRSGDLSVYWYQQSLDQGLQFLIQYYNGEERAKGNILERFSAQQFPDLHSELNLSSLELGDSALYFCASSPRVVNTGELFFGEGSRLTVL.